This T cell receptor (beta chain) was profiled in a study of blood T cell repertoires in COVID-19. At the level of the study: Nucleic acid was either cDNA or gDNA, and it came from T cells, B-cell-depleted T cells, or PBMCs.

Seattle's enrolled individuals joined amid active infection and were then monitored longitudinally. In the case of this clone: The junction departs from germline at one end; a sequencing error may be responsible.

Using immunoSEQ multiplex PCR, the repertoire was profiled, and TCRdb retains in-frame clones only, with some absent. The sample lists some 230,000 clones, approximately 78% occurring once. This sequence was found in an elderly woman with COVID-19, enrolled during active disease. Sequenced: peripheral blood.

The CDR3 reads CASSLGQGRNF. As DNA, the CDR3 is TGTGCCAGCAGTTTGGGGCAGGGCCGTAACTTC. The J gene is TRBJ1-2, the V gene TRBV12-3 or TRBV12-4; TRBD1 might be the D (5 bases). The CDR3 runs to 11 residues.